Listed here are 25 T cell receptor beta chains from one sample, sequenced in a study of T cell responses to AZD1222 COVID-19 vaccine. Measured with immunoSEQ multiplex PCR; TCRdb has only the in-frame clones, and not every one. Of roughly 130,000 clones listed, roughly nine tenths are singletons. This material consisted of peripheral blood, taken on day 0 of AZD1222 vaccination. The receptors derive from an adult in good health.

V usage is TRBV5-1 and J usage is TRBJ1-1; D remains unclear. V was clipped by 4 bases and J by 2 bases, with 12 bases between them. Germline CDR1 SGHRS, CDR2 YFSETQ. CDR3 length: 14 amino acids. CDR3: CASSPRAPNTEAFF. CDR3 in DNA: TGCGCCAGCAGCCCAAGAGCGCCCAACACTGAAGCTTTCTTT.

The DNA of the CDR3 is TGTGCCAGCAGCCCCTGGACAGGAACGAACACCGGGGAGCTGTTTTTT. Its protein is CASSPWTGTNTGELFF. V and J are TRBV11-3 and TRBJ2-2, with 7 bases aligning to TRBD1. V was clipped by 5 bases and J by 0 bases; unmatched bases: 6. CDR1 SGHNT and CDR2 YENEEA come from the germline V gene. CDR3 length: 16 amino acids.

This chain joins TRBV5-1 and TRBJ1-1, with D unclear. Germline CDR1 SGHRS, CDR2 YFSETQ. Trimming pared 3 bases from V and 7 bases from J, leaving 10 bases between. CDR3 size: 12 residues. This CDR3 is CASSSSGSEAFF. The CDR3 DNA reads as TGCGCCAGCAGCTCCTCCGGGAGTGAAGCTTTCTTT.

This chain uses TRBV5-6 with TRBJ1-5; no clear D gene. Germline V CDR1 and CDR2: SGHDT, YYEEEE. The V end lost 5 bases, the J end lost 7 bases, and 16 bases lay between the germline ends. This CDR3 comprises 14 residues. The CDR3, as DNA: TGTGCCAGCAGTCGCCGGGAGTCTGGGCAGCCCCAGCATTTT. This gives the protein CASSRRESGQPQHF.

The rearrangement links TRBV5-1 to TRBJ1-1; tentative D call: TRBD1 (5 bases). Germline values: CDR1 SGHRS, CDR2 YFSETQ. The CDR3 has 16 residues. Trimming removed 4 bases from V and 0 bases from J, with 16 bases in between. The CDR3 nucleotides read TGCGCCAGCAGCCCCTGGGACGGATCTATGAACACTGAAGCTTTCTTT. Translation: CASSPWDGSMNTEAFF.

This chain links TRBV11-3 with TRBJ1-1, with TRBD1 identical over 9 bases. The CDR3 contains 14 residues. Germline CDR1 and CDR2: SGHNT and YENEEA. J lost 4 bases, V lost 6 bases, and 6 bases had no gene match. The CDR3 region has the DNA TGTGCCAGCAGTCAGACAGGGGGAGTCACTGAAGCTTTCTTT. It is translated as CASSQTGGVTEAFF. The variable domain in full, with the rest retrieved from reference TRBV11-3 and TRBJ1-1, is EAGVVQSPRYKIIEKKQPVAFWCNPISGHNTLYWYLQNLGQGPELLIRYENEEAVDDSQLPKDRFSAERLKGVDSTLKIQPAELGDSAVYLCASSQTGGVTEAFFGQGTRLTVV.

The gene calls are TRBV18 and TRBJ2-1; 9 positions match TRBD1. There are 15 residues in the CDR3. Germline V lookup: CDR1 KGHSH, CDR2 LQKENI. V shed 3 bases and J 6 bases; nucleotides not matched to a gene: 6. The CDR3 reads CASSPLSTGGNEQFF. DNA for the CDR3: TGTGCCAGCTCACCCCTTTCGACAGGGGGCAATGAGCAGTTCTTC.

The chain combines TRBV9 with TRBJ2-1, with TRBD1 identical over 9 bases. Looked up from germline, CDR1 is SGDLS and CDR2 is YYNGEE. The CDR3 extends over 12 amino acids. V shed 3 bases and J 9 bases; nucleotides not matched to a gene: 1. The CDR3 reads CASSGQGGEQFF. The CDR3 region has the DNA TGTGCCAGCAGCGGACAGGGGGGTGAGCAGTTCTTC.

This clone was picked up one time. The rearrangement uses TRBV18 and TRBJ2-2, with a possible D match to TRBD1 (5 bases). Germline V gives CDR1 KGHSH, CDR2 LQKENI. This CDR3 comprises 14 residues. Trimming pared 6 bases from V and 2 bases from J, leaving 10 bases between. CDR3 sequence: CASSSTANTGELFF. In DNA form, the CDR3 reads TGTGCCAGCTCGTCGACAGCCAACACCGGGGAGCTGTTTTTT.

V and J are TRBV2 and TRBJ1-1; a possible D gene is TRBD1 (6 bases). Germline V CDR1 and CDR2: SNHLY, FYNNEI. The CDR3 is made up of 14 amino acids. Trimming stripped 6 bases from V and 3 bases from J, with 14 bases between. The CDR3 sequence: CASRPSRQDTEAFF. Here the CDR3 DNA reads TGTGCCAGCAGACCCTCACGACAGGACACTGAAGCTTTCTTT.

The chain joins TRBV2 to TRBJ1-1; TRBD1 is a possible D gene (5 bases). Trimming took 6 bases from V and 5 from J, leaving 10 bases between them. Germline assignment: CDR1 SNHLY and CDR2 FYNNEI. There are 12 residues in the CDR3. CDR3 sequence (DNA): TGTGCCAGCAGGTCGGGGGGGACTGAAGCTTTCTTT. This gives the protein CASRSGGTEAFF.

This clone has just one count. The chain couples TRBV7-9 to TRBJ2-2; D possibly corresponds to TRBD2 (5 bases). The V gene's germline CDR1 is SEHNR and CDR2 FQNEAQ (reference sequence). Trimming left V 4 bases short and J 4 bases short, with 10 bases between. The CDR3 contains 14 residues. The CDR3: CASSYNAGTGELFF. As DNA, the CDR3 is TGTGCCAGCAGCTACAATGCGGGCACCGGGGAGCTGTTTTTT.

The chain uses TRBV5-8 and TRBJ2-1; perhaps TRBD2 as D (5 bases). V was shortened by 0 bases and J by 0 bases, with 16 bases between the two germline ends. The germline CDR1 and CDR2 sequences are SGHTS and YDEGEE. This CDR3 comprises 18 residues. This CDR3 reads CASSLVRGSSSSYNEQFF. The CDR3 coding sequence is TGTGCCAGCAGCTTGGTACGTGGGAGCTCCAGCTCCTACAATGAGCAGTTCTTC. The whole variable domain, remainder taken from reference TRBV5-8 and TRBJ2-1, is EAGVTQSPTHLIKTRGQQATLRCSPISGHTSVYWYQQALGLGLQFLLWYDEGEERNRGNFPPRFSGRQFPNYSSELNVNALELEDSALYLCASSLVRGSSSSYNEQFFGPGTRLTVL.

The genes are TRBV5-1 and TRBJ1-1; perhaps TRBD1 as D (6 bases). The CDR3 has 15 amino acids. Germline V gene lookup returns CDR1 SGHRS and CDR2 YFSETQ. Trimming removed 4 bases at V and 4 bases at J, with 17 bases between. This CDR3 reads CASSLWGARSTEAFF. CDR3 nucleotides: TGCGCCAGCAGCCTCTGGGGGGCGAGAAGCACTGAAGCTTTCTTT.

The rearrangement uses TRBV5-5 and TRBJ2-2; 7 bases line up with TRBD2. Germline trimming cut 3 bases from V and 0 bases from J; bases unmatched to any gene: 2. CDR3 size: 15 residues. CDR1 and CDR2 from the germline V gene are SGHKS and YYEKEE (reference sequence). As DNA, the CDR3 is TGTGCCAGCAGCTCGGCGGGGGCGAACACCGGGGAGCTGTTTTTT. This gives the protein CASSSAGANTGELFF.

V usage is TRBV29-1 and J usage is TRBJ2-1; the D is unclear. This CDR3 comprises 17 residues. The V gene lost 0 bases and the J gene lost 3 bases, with 18 bases spanning the gap. Germline V gene data show CDR1 as SQVTM and CDR2 as ANQGSEA. In DNA form, the CDR3 reads TGCAGCGTTGAAGATCCCAAGTTGCGGTACCACTACAATGAGCAGTTCTTC. Its translation: CSVEDPKLRYHYNEQFF.

V gene TRBV10-3 combines with J gene TRBJ1-1; 7 bases align to TRBD1. Germline CDR1 is ENHRY and CDR2 is SYGVKD. J was trimmed by 0 bases and V by 0 bases; bases with no gene match: 4. The CDR3 spans 16 residues. The chain's CDR3 is CAISESTGIMNTEAFF. Written as DNA, the CDR3 is TGTGCCATCAGTGAGTCGACAGGGATTATGAACACTGAAGCTTTCTTT.

The chain uses TRBV5-1 and TRBJ2-1; a weak D match, TRBD2 (6 bases). Germline CDR1 SGHRS, CDR2 YFSETQ. The V and J ends lost 2 bases and 8 bases respectively, with 14 bases between them. CDR3 length: 14 residues. CDR3 in amino acids: CASSLGGDVDEQFF. The CDR3 DNA is TGCGCCAGCAGCTTAGGAGGGGACGTAGATGAGCAGTTCTTC.

A single count supports this clone. V gene TRBV7-3 combines with J gene TRBJ2-1; TRBD2 aligns across 7 bases. The CDR3 spans 16 residues. Germline CDR1 is SGHTA and CDR2 is FQGTGA. V lost 5 bases and J lost 5; bases outside the gene matches: 12. The DNA of the CDR3 is TGTGCCAGCAGCCCTCGCGGACTAGTGGGCAACAATGAGCAGTTCTTC. The encoded protein is CASSPRGLVGNNEQFF.

J is TRBJ2-7 and V is TRBV5-4, with 13 nucleotides matching TRBD2. The CDR3 covers 15 residues. V was pared by 4 bases and J by 2 bases, with 3 bases of the junction left unmatched. Germline CDR1 reads SGHNT; CDR2 reads YYREEE (reference sequence). The CDR3, as DNA: TGTGCCAGCAGCCTAGGACTAGCGGGGGCCTACGAGCAGTACTTC. Residues: CASSLGLAGAYEQYF. The full variable domain, with the rest looked up from reference TRBV5-4 and TRBJ2-7, is ETGVTQSPTHLIKTRGQQVTLRCSSQSGHNTVSWYQQALGQGPQFIFQYYREEENGRGNFPPRFSGLQFPNYSSELNVNALELDDSALYLCASSLGLAGAYEQYFGPGTRLTVT.

The chain couples TRBV9 to TRBJ1-1; tentative D call: TRBD1 (6 bases). Germline V gives CDR1 SGDLS, CDR2 YYNGEE. The CDR3 loop spans 15 amino acids. V lost 0 bases and J 7 bases, leaving 16 bases between the germline ends. CDR3 sequence reads: CASSVGVRGMSEAFF. The CDR3 nucleotides are TGTGCCAGCAGCGTAGGCGTCAGGGGCATGAGTGAAGCTTTCTTT.

This CDR3 reads CASRPAGQGGYTF. The CDR3 DNA reads as TGTGCCAGCAGACCCGCGGGGCAGGGTGGCTACACCTTC. V and J are TRBV6-5 and TRBJ1-2; weak D call: TRBD1 (5 bases). Germline lookup yields CDR1 MNHEY and CDR2 SVGAGI. The CDR3 is 13 residues long. V was shortened by 6 bases and J by 7 bases, with 15 bases between the two germline ends.

This sequence joins TRBV28 and TRBJ2-3, with D unresolved. Germline V CDR1 and CDR2: MDHEN, SYDVKM. Trimming shortened V by 5 bases and J by 2 bases, and 14 bases separated the two germline ends. The CDR3 has 15 amino acids. CDR3 sequence: CASSPPGSNTDTQYF. CDR3 in DNA: TGTGCCAGCAGTCCGCCCGGGTCGAACACAGATACGCAGTATTTT.

V gene TRBV5-1 combines with J gene TRBJ2-1; weak D call: TRBD1 (5 bases). CDR3 length: 16 residues. Trimming pared 1 base from V and 8 bases from J, leaving 19 bases between. In germline, CDR1 is SGHRS, CDR2 YFSETQ. This CDR3 is CASSLYGRRELDEQFF. The DNA for the CDR3 is TGCGCCAGCAGCTTGTACGGTCGCAGGGAACTGGATGAGCAGTTCTTC.

J is TRBJ2-1 and V is TRBV19; no clear D. V dropped 9 bases and J dropped 0 bases, with 18 bases sitting between them. CDR1 and CDR2 (germline): LNHDA, SQIVND (reference sequence). The CDR3 loop spans 16 amino acids. CDR3 loop: CASTSRIESSYNEQFF. The DNA of the CDR3 is TGTGCCAGCACTTCAAGAATCGAAAGCTCCTACAATGAGCAGTTCTTC.